The 18 T cell receptor beta chains given below trace back to one sample, sequenced in a study of T cell changes during pregnancy in multiple sclerosis. This table comes from immunoSEQ multiplex PCR, and its TCRdb copy is limited to in-frame clones, with some not included. There are roughly 23,000 clones in the sample; about 90% occur only once, and roughly 0.61% lies in the top ten. The sample in question was CD4+ T cells from peripheral blood mononuclear cells, obtained in the third trimester of pregnancy. The receptors here all came from a female donor in good health, enrolled as a control in a pregnancy study.

The rearrangement joins TRBV7-3 to TRBJ2-1; 11 nucleotides align to TRBD2. CDR3 size: 16 residues. Germline lookup yields CDR1 SGHTA and CDR2 FQGTGA. Unmatched junction bases numbered 5, after V lost 2 bases and J lost 5 bases. This chain's CDR3 is CASSLLTSGANNEQFF. CDR3 bases: TGTGCCAGCAGCTTACTGACTAGCGGGGCCAACAATGAGCAGTTCTTC.

The V and J genes are TRBV23-1 and TRBJ2-6; weak D call: TRBD1 (6 bases). TRBV23-1 has ORF status, its function being uncertain. The CDR3 runs to 23 residues. The V end was cut by 0 bases, the J end by 1 base, with 28 bases between. DNA of the CDR3: TGCGCCAGCAGTCAATCGAACAGGGACAAGCCCAAGGTCTCAGTATCTGGGGCCAACGTCCTGACTTTC. This translates into CASSQSNRDKPKVSVSGANVLTF.

The chain carries TRBV10-3 and TRBJ2-1; TRBD2 matches 10 bases. The CDR3 spans 14 residues. Germline V gene sequence: CDR1 ENHRY, CDR2 SYGVKD. After removal of 8 bases from V and 7 bases from J, the junction contained 8 bases not matched to a gene. Here the CDR3 reads CAISASGSSNEQFF. The DNA for the CDR3 is TGTGCCATCTCGGCTAGCGGGAGCTCGAATGAGCAGTTCTTC.

The chain carries TRBV18 and TRBJ1-2, with 10 bases matching TRBD1. There are 15 residues in the CDR3. V trimming: 5 bases; J trimming: 5 bases; junction bases outside the gene matches: 8. Germline CDR1 reads KGHSH; CDR2 reads LQKENI. CDR3 sequence: CASSAGQGDNYGYTF. CDR3 nucleotide sequence: TGTGCCAGCTCAGCCGGACAGGGGGATAATTATGGCTACACCTTC.

This clone was found once. The gene calls are TRBV6-6 and TRBJ1-6; a possible D gene is TRBD1 (6 bases). Trimming removed 5 bases at V and 11 bases at J, with 19 bases between. This CDR3 region has 15 residues. Germline CDR1 and CDR2: MNHNY and SVGAGI (reference sequence). The CDR3 nucleotides read TGTGCCAGCAGTGCCCCGGGACAACCGCCCCCACCCCTCCACTTT. Encoded protein: CASSAPGQPPPPLHF.

The chain couples TRBV4-3 to TRBJ2-3, with TRBD2 identical over 11 bases. CDR3 length equals 19 residues. Trimming took 4 bases from V and 0 from J; bases not matched to a gene: 12. The V gene's germline CDR1 is LGHNA and CDR2 YSLEER. The CDR3 sequence is CASSRSTPPSGGSTDTQYF. The CDR3 bases are TGCGCCAGCAGCCGATCAACTCCTCCTAGCGGGGGGAGCACAGATACGCAGTATTTT.

This chain uses TRBV30 with TRBJ2-5; 7 positions match TRBD2. Germline CDR1 and CDR2: GTSNPN and SVGIG (reference sequence). Unmatched junction bases numbered 10, after V lost 4 bases and J lost 5 bases. The CDR3 runs 14 residues. The CDR3 here is CAWKAGSWLETQYF. CDR3 nucleotides: TGTGCCTGGAAAGCGGGAAGTTGGCTGGAGACCCAGTACTTC.

This clone appeared once. The V gene is TRBV28, the J gene TRBJ1-1; possible D gene TRBD1, 5 bases. Trimming left V 2 bases short and J 9 bases short, with 16 bases between. Germline loops: CDR1 MDHEN, CDR2 SYDVKM. The CDR3 covers 14 residues. This CDR3 reads CASSLAGRTLKAFF. CDR3 in DNA: TGTGCCAGCAGTTTAGCCGGGCGGACACTGAAAGCTTTCTTT.

The chain couples TRBV28 to TRBJ2-7, with D tentatively TRBD1 (6 bases). V lost 6 bases and J 0 bases, leaving 12 bases between the germline ends. The V gene's germline CDR1 is MDHEN and CDR2 SYDVKM. This CDR3 is 14 amino acids long. The CDR3 DNA reads TGTGCCAGCAGCTTCACAGGGTTCTCCTACGAGCAGTACTTC. Residues: CASSFTGFSYEQYF.

This clone was counted between two and nine times. The chain combines TRBV28 with TRBJ1-5; TRBD1 agrees at 7 bases. The J segment lost 3 bases and the V segment lost 1 base, leaving 6 bases of the junction unmatched. Per the germline V gene, CDR1 is MDHEN and CDR2 is SYDVKM. The CDR3 totals 16 residues. The CDR3 region is CASSLFQGQINQPQHF. As DNA, the CDR3 is TGTGCCAGCAGTTTATTTCAGGGACAGATCAATCAGCCCCAGCATTTT.

The chain has TRBV6-5 and TRBJ2-1; 10 bases agree with TRBD2. Germline CDR1 and CDR2: MNHEY and SVGAGI. V was pared by 0 bases and J by 10 bases, with 9 bases of the junction left unmatched. CDR3 size: 16 residues. The chain's CDR3 is CASSYSRMGLASEQFF. The DNA of the CDR3 is TGTGCCAGCAGTTACTCGAGAATGGGACTAGCGAGCGAGCAGTTCTTC.

This clone was found a few times. The rearrangement links TRBV7-2 to TRBJ2-6, with 11 bases lining up with TRBD2. Trimming at V came to 2 bases and at J to 2 bases, leaving 8 bases not matched to a gene. Germline V gives CDR1 SGHTA, CDR2 FQGNSA. The length of the CDR3 is 19 residues. The CDR3: CASSLYRLAGGTGANVLTF. The CDR3 DNA sequence: TGTGCCAGCAGCTTATATCGGCTAGCGGGAGGAACTGGGGCCAACGTCCTGACTTTC.

This chain joins TRBV28 and TRBJ2-2; 8 positions match TRBD1. This CDR3 region has 16 residues. The germline gives CDR1 MDHEN, CDR2 SYDVKM. The junction had 12 bases not matched to a gene; V was cut back by 5 bases and J by 7 bases. This chain's CDR3 is CASSRYTRGRGGELFF. For the CDR3, the DNA is TGTGCCAGCAGTCGTTACACCAGGGGGCGCGGCGGGGAGCTGTTTTTT. Combining the CDR3 with reference TRBV28 and TRBJ2-2 gives the whole variable domain DVKVTQSSRYLVKRTGEKVFLECVQDMDHENMFWYRQDPGLGLRLIYFSYDVKMKEKGDIPEGYSVSREKKERFSLILESASTNQTSMYLCASSRYTRGRGGELFFGEGSRLTVL.

V usage is TRBV18 and J usage is TRBJ2-5; 8 bases align to TRBD2. Germline V gene data show CDR1 as KGHSH and CDR2 as LQKENI. V shed 1 base and J 1 base; nucleotides not matched to a gene: 20. This CDR3 spans 21 amino acids. The DNA for the CDR3 is TGTGCCAGCTCACCACTACCGGGCGCCCTCCAGCGGGGGATTACCCAAGAGACCCAGTACTTC. The encoded protein is CASSPLPGALQRGITQETQYF.

The CDR3 coding sequence is TGTGCCAGCAGCTTAGGGAGCGGGGGAACCCAAGAGACCCAGTACTTC. Translating gives CASSLGSGGTQETQYF. V and J are TRBV7-6 and TRBJ2-5; 8 bases fit TRBD2. The CDR3 totals 16 residues. Trimming at V came to 1 base and at J to 1 base, leaving 5 bases not matched to a gene. Germline loops: CDR1 SGHVS, CDR2 FNYEAQ. Full variable domain (rest looked up from reference TRBV7-6 and TRBJ2-5): GAGVSQSPRYKVTKRGQDVALRCDPISGHVSLYWYRQALGQGPEFLTYFNYEAQQDKSGLPNDRFSAERPEGSISTLTIQRTEQRDSAMYRCASSLGSGGTQETQYFGPGTRLLVL.

The chain is built from TRBV6-6 and TRBJ1-5; the D gene is possibly TRBD1 (6 bases). CDR3 length: 16 amino acids. V gave up 6 bases and J gave up 0 bases, with 15 bases separating them. Germline loops: CDR1 MNHNY, CDR2 SVGAGI (reference sequence). This CDR3 is CASRDRDTYSNQPQHF. The CDR3 DNA reads as TGTGCCAGCAGAGACCGGGACACTTATAGCAATCAGCCCCAGCATTTT.

The V call is TRBV4-2, the J call TRBJ2-1, with 7 positions matching TRBD2. This CDR3 has 17 residues. The germline CDR1 and CDR2 sequences are LGHNA and YNFKEQ. Germline trimming cut 0 bases from V and 1 base from J; bases unmatched to any gene: 6. CDR3 residues: CASSQDRGSGSYNEQFF. The DNA for the CDR3 is TGTGCCAGCAGCCAAGATAGGGGTAGCGGGTCCTACAATGAGCAGTTCTTC.

This clone was seen a single time. The chain joins TRBV29-1 to TRBJ1-1, with D possibly being TRBD1 (5 bases). The CDR3 loop spans 14 amino acids. The V end was cut by 7 bases, the J end by 4 bases, with 19 bases between. Germline CDR1 reads SQVTM; CDR2 reads ANQGSEA. CDR3 nucleotides: TGCAGCGCCTTGGTCGGGGGAGGAGGCACTGAAGCTTTCTTT. The encoded protein is CSALVGGGGTEAFF.